The 11 T cell receptor beta chains presented below share a single source sample, sequenced in a study of blood T cell repertoires in COVID-19. TCRdb's table, derived via immunoSEQ multiplex PCR, lists solely in-frame clones and lacks some. The sample holds about 170,000 clones, approximately 80% seen once. Source material: peripheral blood. These receptors were obtained from a woman aged 70 to 79 with COVID-19, enrolled during active disease.

This clone was observed a few times. The rearrangement links TRBV4-1 to TRBJ2-2, with 8 positions matching TRBD1. The CDR3 extends over 16 amino acids. The ends lost 0 bases at V and 1 base at J; junction bases unmatched: 1. The germline CDR1 and CDR2 sequences are MGHRA and YSYEKL. CDR3 amino acids: CASSQDRGLNTGELFF. DNA for the CDR3: TGCGCCAGCAGCCAAGACAGGGGGCTGAACACCGGGGAGCTGTTTTTT.

V gene TRBV20-1 combines with J gene TRBJ2-1; the D is unclear. V shed 5 bases and J shed 8 bases, with 7 bases lying between them. Germline CDR1 DFQATT, CDR2 SNEGSKA (reference sequence). This CDR3 has 10 amino acids. The CDR3: CSASFYEQFF. In DNA, the CDR3 is TGCAGTGCTTCGTTTTATGAGCAGTTCTTC.

This chain joins TRBV7-2 and TRBJ2-5, with a tentative D call TRBD2 (5 bases). This CDR3 comprises 13 residues. Germline CDR1 and CDR2: SGHTA and FQGNSA. V was shortened by 5 bases and J by 4 bases, with 11 bases between the two germline ends. This CDR3 reads CASSPQRVETQYF. The CDR3 DNA reads as TGTGCCAGCAGCCCCCAGAGGGTAGAGACCCAGTACTTC.

The chain uses TRBV5-1 and TRBJ2-3; TRBD2 is a possible D gene (5 bases). The CDR3 runs to 13 residues. Germline-derived CDR1 and CDR2 are SGHRS and YFSETQ. With 5 bases removed from V and 2 bases from J, the gap between germline ends came to 9 bases. The DNA of the CDR3 is TGCGCCAGCAGAAGCGGCACCACAGATACGCAGTATTTT. Its protein product is CASRSGTTDTQYF.

This rearrangement joins TRBV6-6 to TRBJ1-1; TRBD1 aligns across 10 bases. The CDR3 consists of 13 residues. V dropped 5 bases and J dropped 6; count of bases not matched to a gene: 3. Germline V CDR1 and CDR2: MNHNY, SVGAGI (reference sequence). CDR3 region: CASSRTGGPEAFF. For the CDR3, the DNA is TGTGCCAGCAGTCGGACAGGGGGGCCTGAAGCTTTCTTT.

There are a few counts of this clone. The chain carries TRBV18 and TRBJ1-1, with a tentative D call TRBD1 (6 bases). V was cut by 5 bases and J by 0 bases, with 10 bases left in between. This CDR3 spans 14 amino acids. In germline, CDR1 is KGHSH, CDR2 LQKENI. CDR3 amino acids: CASSLDRLNTEAFF. The CDR3 DNA is TGTGCCAGCTCATTGGACAGACTGAACACTGAAGCTTTCTTT.

The V call is TRBV24-1, the J call TRBJ2-1; TRBD1 is a possible D gene (6 bases). Trimming removed 8 bases at V and 11 bases at J, with 12 bases between. The germline CDR1 and CDR2 sequences are KGHDR and SFDVKD. The CDR3 runs to 11 residues. The CDR3 region has the DNA TGTGCCACCAACAAAGGGGACAAGCAGTTCTTC. Translation: CATNKGDKQFF.

As DNA, the CDR3 is TGTGCCAGTAGCGACAGTTTAAGGAGTTCACCCCTCCACTTT. Translated, it gives CASSDSLRSSPLHF. This chain connects TRBV19 to TRBJ1-6; TRBD1 might be the D (5 bases). Looked up from germline, CDR1 is LNHDA and CDR2 is SQIVND (reference sequence). The V end lost 6 bases, the J end lost 9 bases, and 15 bases lay between the germline ends. CDR3 size: 14 residues.

The genes are TRBV18 and TRBJ2-3; D may be TRBD1 (6 bases). The CDR3 totals 14 residues. V was shortened by 3 bases and J by 1 base, with 8 bases between the two germline ends. Looked up from germline, CDR1 is KGHSH and CDR2 is LQKENI. The chain's CDR3 is CASSPGARTDTQYF. In nucleotides, the CDR3 is TGTGCCAGCTCACCGGGGGCACGCACAGATACGCAGTATTTT.

This clone was counted only a few times. V usage is TRBV2 and J usage is TRBJ1-2; TRBD1 aligns across 8 bases. The V gene end was trimmed by 6 bases and the J gene end by 0 bases; junction bases not matched to a gene: 3. Germline loops: CDR1 SNHLY, CDR2 FYNNEI. The CDR3 is 14 amino acids. In DNA, the CDR3 is TGTGCCAGCAGGCTGGGACAGGCTAACTATGGCTACACCTTC. Protein sequence: CASRLGQANYGYTF.

The chain combines TRBV24-1 with TRBJ2-6, with 7 bases fitting TRBD1. The CDR3 has 17 amino acids. Germline CDR1 and CDR2: KGHDR and SFDVKD. The V segment lost 5 bases and the J segment 2 bases; nucleotides outside the gene matches: 8. CDR3 coding DNA: TGTGCCACCAGTGGCGACAGGGCGGGCACTGGGGCCAACGTCCTGACTTTC. This sequence encodes CATSGDRAGTGANVLTF.